Ten or more counts support the clone carrying this T cell receptor beta chain. The antigen remains undetermined. Via MiXCR, TCRdb re-called the 5' RACE reads, giving one row per CDR3 protein. The table lists some 300,000 distinct CDR3 sequences, around an eighth of them singletons. The sample comes from a study of identical twins. The study's findings and limits: Among out-of-frame alpha sequences shared by twins, low generation probability occurred in excess. Beta out-of-frame sequences showed weaker excess sharing between twins.

The germline V gene has CDR1 DFQATT and CDR2 SNEGSKA (reference sequence). The CDR3 is 12 residues long. V dropped 6 bases and J dropped 2 bases, with 10 bases sitting between them. These data were also filed under a second study, of yellow fever vaccine responses in identical twins.

V and J are TRBV20-1 and TRBJ1-2; D remains unclear. This TCR derives from a woman aged 18-29 years in good health. The source material was CD8+ T cells sorted from blood. The chain's CDR3 is CSADGVNYGYTF. CDR3 DNA: TGCAGTGCGGACGGGGTGAACTATGGCTACACCTTC.